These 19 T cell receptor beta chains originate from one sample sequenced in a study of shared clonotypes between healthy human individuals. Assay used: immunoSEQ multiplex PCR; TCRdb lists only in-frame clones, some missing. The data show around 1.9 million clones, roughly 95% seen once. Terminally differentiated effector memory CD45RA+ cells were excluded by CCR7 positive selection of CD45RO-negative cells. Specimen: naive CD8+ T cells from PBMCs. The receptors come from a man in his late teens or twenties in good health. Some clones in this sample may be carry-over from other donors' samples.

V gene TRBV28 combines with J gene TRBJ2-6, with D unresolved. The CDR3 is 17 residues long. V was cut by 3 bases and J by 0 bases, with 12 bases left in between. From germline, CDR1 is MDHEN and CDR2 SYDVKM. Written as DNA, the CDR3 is TGTGCCAGCAGTTTCGAACGAAGGAGCTCTGGGGCCAACGTCCTGACTTTC. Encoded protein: CASSFERRSSGANVLTF. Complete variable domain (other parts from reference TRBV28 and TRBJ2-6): DVKVTQSSRYLVKRTGEKVFLECVQDMDHENMFWYRQDPGLGLRLIYFSYDVKMKEKGDIPEGYSVSREKKERFSLILESASTNQTSMYLCASSFERRSSGANVLTFGAGSRLTVL.

The CDR3 protein is CASSLDDRVNEQYF. CDR3 nucleotide sequence: TGCGCCAGCAGCCTCGACGACAGGGTGAACGAGCAGTACTTC. J is TRBJ2-5 and V is TRBV4-1; TRBD1 aligns across 7 bases. Judging by the DNA end, TRBJ2-7 fits better; the J call may be wrong. CDR3 length equals 14 residues. CDR1 is MGHRA and CDR2 is YSYEKL in the germline V gene.

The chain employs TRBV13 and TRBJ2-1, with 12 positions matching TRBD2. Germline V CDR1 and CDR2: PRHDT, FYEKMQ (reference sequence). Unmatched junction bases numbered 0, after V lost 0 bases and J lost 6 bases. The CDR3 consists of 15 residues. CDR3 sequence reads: CASSLGTSGGNEQFF. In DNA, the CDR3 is TGTGCCAGCAGCTTAGGGACTAGCGGGGGCAATGAGCAGTTCTTC.

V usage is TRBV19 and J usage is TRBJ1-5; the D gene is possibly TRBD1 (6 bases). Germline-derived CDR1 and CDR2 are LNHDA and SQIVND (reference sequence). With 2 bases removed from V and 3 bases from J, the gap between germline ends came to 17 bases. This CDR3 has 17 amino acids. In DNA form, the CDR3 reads TGTGCCAGTAGTATATGGGACGCCCGGGGGCTCAATCAGCCCCAGCATTTT. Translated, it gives CASSIWDARGLNQPQHF.

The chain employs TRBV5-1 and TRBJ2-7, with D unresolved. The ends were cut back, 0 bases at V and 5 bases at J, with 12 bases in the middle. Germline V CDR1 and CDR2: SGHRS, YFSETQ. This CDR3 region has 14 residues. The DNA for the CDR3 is TGCGCCAGCAGCTTGGGACTCCCTTCCCACGAGCAGTACTTC. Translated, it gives CASSLGLPSHEQYF.

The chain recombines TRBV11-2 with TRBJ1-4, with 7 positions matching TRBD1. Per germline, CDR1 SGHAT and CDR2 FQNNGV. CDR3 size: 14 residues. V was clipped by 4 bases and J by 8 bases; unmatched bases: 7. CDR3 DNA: TGTGCCAGCAGCTCCCGACAGGGTTGGGAAAAACTGTTTTTT. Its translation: CASSSRQGWEKLFF.

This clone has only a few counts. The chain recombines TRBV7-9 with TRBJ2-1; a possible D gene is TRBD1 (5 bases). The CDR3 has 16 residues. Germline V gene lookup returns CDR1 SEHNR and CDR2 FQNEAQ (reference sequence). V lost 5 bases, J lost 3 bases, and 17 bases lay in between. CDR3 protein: CASSTRQGSLYNEQFF. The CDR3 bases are TGTGCCAGCAGCACACGTCAGGGTTCTCTCTACAATGAGCAGTTCTTC.

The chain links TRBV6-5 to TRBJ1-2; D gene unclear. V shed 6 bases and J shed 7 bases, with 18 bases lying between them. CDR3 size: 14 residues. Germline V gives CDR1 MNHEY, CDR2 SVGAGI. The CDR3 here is CASSLGRAFGGYTF. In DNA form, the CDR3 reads TGTGCCAGCAGCCTAGGACGGGCGTTTGGTGGCTACACCTTC.

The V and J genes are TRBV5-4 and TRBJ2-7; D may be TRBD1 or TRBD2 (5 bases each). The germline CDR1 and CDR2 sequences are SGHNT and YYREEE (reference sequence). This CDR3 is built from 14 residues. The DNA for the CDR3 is TGTCGGACCTCTTTTTGGGGGTCCTCCTACGAGCAGTACTTC. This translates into CRTSFWGSSYEQYF.

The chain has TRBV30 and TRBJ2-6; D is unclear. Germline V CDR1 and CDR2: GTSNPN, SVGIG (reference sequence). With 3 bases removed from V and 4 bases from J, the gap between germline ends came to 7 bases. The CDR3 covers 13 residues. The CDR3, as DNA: TGTGCCTGGAGCCCTCCCGGGGCCAACGTCCTGACTTTC. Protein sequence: CAWSPPGANVLTF.

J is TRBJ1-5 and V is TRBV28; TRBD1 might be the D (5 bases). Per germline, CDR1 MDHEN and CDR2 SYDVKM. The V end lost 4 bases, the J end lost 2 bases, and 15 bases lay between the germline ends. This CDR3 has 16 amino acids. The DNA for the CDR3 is TGTGCCAGCAGTTCGCTTTGGGGAGGGGGCAATCAGCCCCAGCATTTT. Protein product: CASSSLWGGGNQPQHF.

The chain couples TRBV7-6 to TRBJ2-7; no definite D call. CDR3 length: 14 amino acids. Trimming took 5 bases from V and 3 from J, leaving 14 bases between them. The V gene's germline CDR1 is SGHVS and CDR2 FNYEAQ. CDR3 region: CASSPSTRNYEQYF. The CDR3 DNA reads TGTGCCAGCAGCCCCAGTACCAGAAACTACGAGCAGTACTTC.

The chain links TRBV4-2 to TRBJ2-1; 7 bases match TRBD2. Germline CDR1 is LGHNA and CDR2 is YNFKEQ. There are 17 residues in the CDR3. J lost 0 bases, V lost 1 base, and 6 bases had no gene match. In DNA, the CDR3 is TGTGCCAGCAGCCAAGGAGTGGGAGGGACCTCCTACAATGAGCAGTTCTTC. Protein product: CASSQGVGGTSYNEQFF.

The CDR3: CASSSKGPRERETQYF. DNA of the CDR3: TGTGCCAGCAGCTCCAAAGGACCCAGGGAGCGGGAGACCCAGTACTTC. The rearrangement links TRBV7-9 to TRBJ2-5; D may match TRBD1 or TRBD2 (5 bases each). V was clipped by 4 bases and J by 5 bases, with 20 bases between them. The CDR3 has 16 amino acids. CDR1 and CDR2 from the germline V gene are SEHNR and FQNEAQ (reference sequence).

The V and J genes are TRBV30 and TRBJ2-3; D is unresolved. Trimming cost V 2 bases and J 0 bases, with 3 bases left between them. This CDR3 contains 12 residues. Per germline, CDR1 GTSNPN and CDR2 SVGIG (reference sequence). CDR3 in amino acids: CAWSISTDTQYF. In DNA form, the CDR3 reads TGTGCCTGGAGTATCAGCACAGATACGCAGTATTTT.

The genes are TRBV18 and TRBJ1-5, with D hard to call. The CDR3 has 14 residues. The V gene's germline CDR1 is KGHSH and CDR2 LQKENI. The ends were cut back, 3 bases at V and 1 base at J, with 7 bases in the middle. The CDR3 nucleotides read TGTGCCAGCTCACCGGAGGTGAGCAATCAGCCCCAGCATTTT. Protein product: CASSPEVSNQPQHF.

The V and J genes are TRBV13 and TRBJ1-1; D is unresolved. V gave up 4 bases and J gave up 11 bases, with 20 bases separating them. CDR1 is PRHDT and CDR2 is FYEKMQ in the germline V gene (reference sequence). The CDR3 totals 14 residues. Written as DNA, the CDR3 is TGTGCCAGCAGCTCCCCCCTTTTGCTCTTGCGGGCTTTCTTT. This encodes CASSSPLLLLRAFF.

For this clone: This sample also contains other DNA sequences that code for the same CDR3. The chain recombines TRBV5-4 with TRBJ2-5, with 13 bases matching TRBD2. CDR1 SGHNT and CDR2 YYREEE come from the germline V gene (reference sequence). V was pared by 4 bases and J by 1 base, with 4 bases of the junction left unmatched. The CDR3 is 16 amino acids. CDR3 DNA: TGTGCCAGCAGCCCGGGACTAGCGGGGCCCCAAGAGACCCAGTACTTC. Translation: CASSPGLAGPQETQYF.

The DNA for the CDR3 is TGTGCCATCAGTGAGTGGAACAGGGAATCGGGGGAGCTGTTTTTT. It encodes CAISEWNRESGELFF. This chain joins TRBV10-3 and TRBJ2-2; D possibly corresponds to TRBD1 (6 bases). Trimming removed 1 base at V and 8 bases at J, with 14 bases between. This CDR3 comprises 15 residues. The germline V gene has CDR1 ENHRY and CDR2 SYGVKD.